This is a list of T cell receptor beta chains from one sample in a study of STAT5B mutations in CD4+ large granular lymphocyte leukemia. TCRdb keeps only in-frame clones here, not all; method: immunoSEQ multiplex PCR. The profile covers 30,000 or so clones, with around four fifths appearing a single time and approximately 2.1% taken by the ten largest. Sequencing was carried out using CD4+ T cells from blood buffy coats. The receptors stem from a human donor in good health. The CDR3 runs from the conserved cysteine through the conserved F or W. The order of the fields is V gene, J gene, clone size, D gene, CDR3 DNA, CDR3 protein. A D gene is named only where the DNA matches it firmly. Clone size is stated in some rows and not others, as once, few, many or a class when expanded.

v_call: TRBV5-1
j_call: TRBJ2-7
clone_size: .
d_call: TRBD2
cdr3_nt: TGCGCCAGCAGCTTGGTAAGCGGGGGAGGGAACGAGCAGTACTTC
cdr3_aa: CASSLVSGGGNEQYF

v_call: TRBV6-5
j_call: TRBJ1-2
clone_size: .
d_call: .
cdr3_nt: TGTGCCAGCACCACGCGGGGCTATGGCTACACCTTC
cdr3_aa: CASTTRGYGYTF

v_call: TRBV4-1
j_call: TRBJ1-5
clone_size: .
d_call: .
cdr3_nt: TGCGCCAGCAGCCTCGGAAGCAGGGTAGAGCAGCCCCAGCATTTT
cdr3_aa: CASSLGSRVEQPQHF

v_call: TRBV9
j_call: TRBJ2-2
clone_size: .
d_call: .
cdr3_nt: TGTGCCAGCAGCGTAGGGTTCACCGGGGAGCTGTTTTTT
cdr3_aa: CASSVGFTGELFF

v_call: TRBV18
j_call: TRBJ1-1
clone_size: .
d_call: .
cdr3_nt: TGTGCCAGCTCACCACCGAGCCGGAGGGGCTGGGACACTGAAGCTTTCTTT
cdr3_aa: CASSPPSRRGWDTEAFF

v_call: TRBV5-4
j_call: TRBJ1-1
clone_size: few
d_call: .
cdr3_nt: TGTGCCAGCAGCTTTGGGGGACAACTCAACACTGAAGCTTTCTTT
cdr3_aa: CASSFGGQLNTEAFF

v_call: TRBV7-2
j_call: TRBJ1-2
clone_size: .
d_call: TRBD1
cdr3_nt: TGTGCCAGCAGCTTAGGGGAGGGGGCTGGCTACACCTTC
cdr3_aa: CASSLGEGAGYTF

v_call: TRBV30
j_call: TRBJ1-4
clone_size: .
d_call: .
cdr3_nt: TGTGCCTGGAGTGACGCGGGAGGGCGGGCAACTAATGAAAAACTGTTTTTT
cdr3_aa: CAWSDAGGRATNEKLFF

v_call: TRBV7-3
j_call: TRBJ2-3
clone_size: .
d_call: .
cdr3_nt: TGTGCCAGCAGCTTTGGGCGCCCTAGCACAGATACGCAGTATTTT
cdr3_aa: CASSFGRPSTDTQYF

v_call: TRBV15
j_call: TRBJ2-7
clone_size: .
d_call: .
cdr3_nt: TGTGCCACCAGCAGAGCAGGGACCTACGAGCAGTACTTC
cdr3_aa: CATSRAGTYEQYF

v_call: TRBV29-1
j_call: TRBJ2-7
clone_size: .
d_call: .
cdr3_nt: TGCAGCGTTGAAGATCTCGGACAGCAGTACTTC
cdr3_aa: CSVEDLGQQYF

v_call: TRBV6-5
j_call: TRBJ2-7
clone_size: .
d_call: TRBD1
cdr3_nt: TGTGCCAGCAGAAACCGGGACAGAGCATACGAGCAGTACTTC
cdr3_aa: CASRNRDRAYEQYF

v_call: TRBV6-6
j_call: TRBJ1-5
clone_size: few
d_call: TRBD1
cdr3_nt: TGTGCCAGCAGCCAGGGGGCCTCCAATCAGCCCCAGCATTTT
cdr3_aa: CASSQGASNQPQHF

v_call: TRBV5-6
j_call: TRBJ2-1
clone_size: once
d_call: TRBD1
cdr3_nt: TGTGCCAGCAGCTTACAGGGGGGAACCTACAATGAGCAGTTCTTC
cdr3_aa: CASSLQGGTYNEQFF

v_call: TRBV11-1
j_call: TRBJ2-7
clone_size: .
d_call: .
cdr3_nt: TGTGCCAGCAGCTCCCGGACTGCGAGCTCCTACGAGCAGTACTTC
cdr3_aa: CASSSRTASSYEQYF

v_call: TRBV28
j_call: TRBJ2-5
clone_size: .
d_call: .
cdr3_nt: TGTGCCAGCAGTTCGGGCTGGGAGACCCAGTACTTC
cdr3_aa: CASSSGWETQYF

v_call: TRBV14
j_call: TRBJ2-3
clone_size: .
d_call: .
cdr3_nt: TGTGCCAGCAGCCAGTCAAGCGGGAGCACAGATACGCAGTATTTT
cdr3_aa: CASSQSSGSTDTQYF

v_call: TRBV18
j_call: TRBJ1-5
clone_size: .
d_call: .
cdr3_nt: TGTGCCAGCTCACCGGCGTCAGGCAATCAGCCCCAGCATTTT
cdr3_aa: CASSPASGNQPQHF

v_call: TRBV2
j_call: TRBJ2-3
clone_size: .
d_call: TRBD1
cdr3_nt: TGTGCCAGCAGTAAACAGGGGGCATCTTCCCCAGATACGCAGTATTTT
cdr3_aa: CASSKQGASSPDTQYF

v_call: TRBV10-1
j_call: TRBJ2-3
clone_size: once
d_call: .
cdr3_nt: TGCGCCAGCATATCAGGGTTGGGGACAGATACGCAGTATTTT
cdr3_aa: CASISGLGTDTQYF

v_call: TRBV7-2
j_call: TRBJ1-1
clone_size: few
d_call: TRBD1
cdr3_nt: TGTGCCAGCAGTCGGGACAGACGGAACACTGAAGCTTTCTTT
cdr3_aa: CASSRDRRNTEAFF

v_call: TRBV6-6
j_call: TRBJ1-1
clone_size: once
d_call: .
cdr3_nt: TGTGCCAGCAGGACGGTAAGGGGGGATGCTTTCTTT
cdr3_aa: CASRTVRGDAFF

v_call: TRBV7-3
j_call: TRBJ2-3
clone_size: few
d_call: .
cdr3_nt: TGTGCCAGCAGCTTAAGCGGCCAAGCAGATACGCAGTATTTT
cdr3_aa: CASSLSGQADTQYF

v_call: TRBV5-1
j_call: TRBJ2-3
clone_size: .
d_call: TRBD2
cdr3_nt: TGCGCCAGCAGCTCGGGACTAGCGGGGACGACAGATACGCAGTATTTT
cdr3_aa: CASSSGLAGTTDTQYF

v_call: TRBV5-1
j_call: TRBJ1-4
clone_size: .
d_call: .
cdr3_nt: TGCGCCAGCAGCTTGCTTAACAGGCCGGGAGAAAAACTGTTTTTT
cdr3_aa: CASSLLNRPGEKLFF

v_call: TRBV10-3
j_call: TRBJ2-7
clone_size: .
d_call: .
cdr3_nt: TGTGCCATCAGTGAGGGGCTGGGGAATACGGGCGAGCAGTACTTC
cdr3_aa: CAISEGLGNTGEQYF

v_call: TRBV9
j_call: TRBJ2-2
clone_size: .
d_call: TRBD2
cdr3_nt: TGTGCCAGCAGCGGACTAGCGGGGGACCCCACCGGGGAGCTGTTTTTT
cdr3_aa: CASSGLAGDPTGELFF

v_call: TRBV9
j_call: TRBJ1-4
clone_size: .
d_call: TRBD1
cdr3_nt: TGTGCCAGCAGCCCCGGGACAGGGGGGGCTGGAAAACTGTTTTTT
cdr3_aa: CASSPGTGGAGKLFF

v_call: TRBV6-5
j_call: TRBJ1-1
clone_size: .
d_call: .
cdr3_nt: TGTGCCAGCAGTGGCATCCCGGGGGTGACTGAAGCTTTCTTT
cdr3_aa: CASSGIPGVTEAFF

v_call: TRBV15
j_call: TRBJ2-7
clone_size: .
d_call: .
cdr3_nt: TGTGCCACCAGCAGAGATTATGGAACTAGCAGCTCCTACGAGCAGTACTTC
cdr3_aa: CATSRDYGTSSSYEQYF

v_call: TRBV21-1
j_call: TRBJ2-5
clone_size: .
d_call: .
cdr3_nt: TGTGCCAGCAGCTTCCTCGTATGGCAGCGCCGCGTTCAAGAGACCCAGTACTTC
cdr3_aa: CASSFLVWQRRVQETQYF